This T cell receptor (beta chain) was sequenced for a study of T cells in narcolepsy. General study results and limits: Autoreactive clonotypes reportedly recurred in blood of same and different patients, not controls. Autoreactive clone sequences were missing from some blood memory CD4+ repertoires. HCRT-specific and TRIB2-specific autoreactive clonotypes appeared among same-patient CSF and blood CD4+ clonotypes.

Remarks on this clone: The antigen is not known.

Repertoires were generated with immunoSEQ multiplex PCR, while TCRdb's copy carries only in-frame clones and drops some. The table shows fewer than 35,000 clones, with over 80% occurring only once. Germline V CDR1 and CDR2: SGHTA, FQGNSA. The CDR3 runs to 14 residues. V was trimmed by 5 bases and J by 5 bases, leaving 15 bases between them. The rearrangement uses TRBV7-2 and TRBJ2-5, with a weak D call TRBD2 (5 bases). What was sequenced was CD45RA- memory CD4+ T cells from PBMCs. The receptor was isolated from a human donor with narcolepsy. This CDR3 reads CASSPGRVGETQYF. The CDR3 DNA reads as TGTGCCAGCAGCCCCGGGCGGGTCGGGGAGACCCAGTACTTC.